A single sample gave rise to the 30 T cell receptor beta chains below, sequenced in a study of OX40 agonist ivuxolimab in advanced cancers. TCRdb keeps only in-frame clones here, not all; method: immunoSEQ multiplex PCR. The table records about 14,000 clones, about 80% of them present only once. Specimen: CD4+ or CD8+ T cells sorted from blood, collected in a trial of the OX40 agonist ivuxolimab. These TCRs come from an adult with an advanced solid tumor such as melanoma, head and neck, liver or kidney cancer.

The count of this clone is one. The chain recombines TRBV7-9 with TRBJ2-3; 8 positions match TRBD2. With 5 bases clipped from V and 0 bases from J, the junction kept 7 bases outside the gene matches. From germline, CDR1 is SEHNR and CDR2 FQNEAQ (reference sequence). This CDR3 spans 16 amino acids. DNA of the CDR3: TGTGCCAGCAGCAGTCCCACTAGCGGTAGCACAGATACGCAGTATTTT. Translated, it gives CASSSPTSGSTDTQYF.

This chain uses TRBV12-5 with TRBJ2-1; D unclear. CDR3 size: 12 residues. V dropped 6 bases and J dropped 4 bases, with 7 bases sitting between them. The germline gives CDR1 LGHNT, CDR2 FRNRAP. The CDR3 DNA reads as TGTGCTAGTGGCCCTGGATACAATGAGCAGTTCTTC. Translating it yields CASGPGYNEQFF.

The rearrangement uses TRBV12-5 and TRBJ2-2, with D uncertain. Per the germline V gene, CDR1 is LGHNT and CDR2 is FRNRAP. CDR3 size: 14 residues. V lost 5 bases to trimming and J lost 1 base, with 8 bases between them. The CDR3 coding sequence is TGTGCTAGTGGTCAAGGACGGAACACCGGGGAGCTGTTTTTT. It codes for CASGQGRNTGELFF.

DNA of the CDR3: TGTGCCAGCAGTTTTCGGGACAGGGTCCGCAATGAGCAGTTCTTC. Protein: CASSFRDRVRNEQFF. The rearrangement joins TRBV28 to TRBJ2-1; 9 nucleotides line up with TRBD1. The CDR3 has 15 amino acids. J lost 6 bases, V lost 3 bases, and 6 bases had no gene match. CDR1 and CDR2 (germline): MDHEN, SYDVKM.

The chain couples TRBV19 to TRBJ1-5; D not certain. Trimming left V 2 bases short and J 1 base short, with 15 bases between. This CDR3 comprises 17 residues. CDR1 and CDR2 from the germline V gene are LNHDA and SQIVND (reference sequence). Here the CDR3 reads CASSISSYGGSNQPQHF. In DNA form, the CDR3 reads TGTGCCAGTAGTATAAGCTCATATGGAGGGAGCAATCAGCCCCAGCATTTT.

The J gene is TRBJ1-2, the V gene TRBV29-1, with 8 bases matching TRBD1. The length of the CDR3 is 12 residues. Germline V gene data show CDR1 as SQVTM and CDR2 as ANQGSEA. The V and J ends lost 6 bases and 5 bases, in that order; junction bases with no gene match: 5. DNA for the CDR3: TGCAGCGTCCCAGGGGGCTCATATGGCTACACCTTC. Its translation is CSVPGGSYGYTF.

This chain joins TRBV25-1 and TRBJ2-7, with D tentatively TRBD1 or TRBD2 (5 bases each). Germline CDR1 is MGHDK and CDR2 is SYGVNS. The CDR3 covers 14 residues. V lost 3 bases and J 7 bases, leaving 16 bases between the germline ends. The CDR3 DNA reads as TGTGCCAGCAGTGAGTGGGCAGGGTCGGGGGAGCAGTACTTC. This sequence encodes CASSEWAGSGEQYF.

The J gene is TRBJ2-1, the V gene TRBV29-1, with D possibly being TRBD1 or TRBD2 (5 bases each). CDR1 is SQVTM and CDR2 is ANQGSEA in the germline V gene. The CDR3 length is 11 residues. V was cut by 5 bases and J by 9 bases, with 11 bases left in between. Written as DNA, the CDR3 is TGCAGCGTTATTGAGGGGATTGAGCAGTTCTTC. This gives the protein CSVIEGIEQFF.

J is TRBJ2-2 and V is TRBV2; D call uncertain. The CDR3 runs 13 residues. Germline CDR1 SNHLY, CDR2 FYNNEI. V lost 4 bases, J lost 5 bases, and 8 bases lay in between. The CDR3 nucleotides read TGTGCCAGCAGTGGTGGAAGGACCGGGGAGCTGTTTTTT. Its protein product is CASSGGRTGELFF.

The rearrangement joins TRBV30 to TRBJ2-5, with no clear D. The J call may be faulty, since TRBJ2-7 better matches the DNA end. Germline CDR1 GTSNPN, CDR2 SVGIG (reference sequence). The CDR3 runs to 13 residues. CDR3 in amino acids: CAWSVPDSYEQYF. CDR3 in DNA: TGTGCCTGGAGTGTTCCGGACTCCTACGAGCAGTACTTC.

The V call is TRBV6-1, the J call TRBJ2-3, with no clear D. The CDR3 sequence is 12 residues long. Germline CDR1 MNHNS, CDR2 SASEGT. V gave up 5 bases and J gave up 2 bases, with 5 bases separating them. The CDR3 DNA follows: TGTGCCAGCAGTTTATACACAGATACGCAGTATTTT. Translation gives CASSLYTDTQYF.

This clone was picked up one time. The chain joins TRBV10-3 to TRBJ2-1; TRBD2 agrees at 10 bases. The CDR3 runs to 14 residues. The germline V gene has CDR1 ENHRY and CDR2 SYGVKD. The J segment lost 4 bases and the V segment lost 9 bases, leaving 6 bases of the junction unmatched. Written as DNA, the CDR3 is TGTGCCATTGCTACTAGCGGGGATTACAATGAGCAGTTCTTC. This codes for CAIATSGDYNEQFF.

The chain recombines TRBV28 with TRBJ2-3; 11 nucleotides align to TRBD2. Germline V gives CDR1 MDHEN, CDR2 SYDVKM. The CDR3 contains 14 residues. The V gene end was trimmed by 5 bases and the J gene end by 5 bases; junction bases not matched to a gene: 3. The CDR3 region has the DNA TGTGCCAGCAGTCTAGCGGGAGGAGTAGATACGCAGTATTTT. Translating it yields CASSLAGGVDTQYF.

The rearrangement joins TRBV6-6 to TRBJ1-5, with TRBD1 matching over 7 bases. From germline, CDR1 is MNHNY and CDR2 SVGAGI (reference sequence). The CDR3 is made up of 15 amino acids. The ends lost 4 bases at V and 7 bases at J; junction bases unmatched: 10. The CDR3 loop reads CASSSLLGGGQPQHF. CDR3 nucleotides: TGTGCCAGCAGTTCCCTGTTAGGGGGCGGGCAGCCCCAGCATTTT.

This clone has a handful of counts. A far larger clone is one nucleotide away, so this likely arose from a read error. The chain is built from TRBV28 and TRBJ2-1, with 9 positions matching TRBD1. The CDR3 length is 16 residues. Per germline, CDR1 MDHEN and CDR2 SYDVKM. The V segment lost 6 bases and the J segment 8 bases; nucleotides outside the gene matches: 14. The CDR3: CASSLEQGARSDEQFF. CDR3 in DNA: TGTGCCAGCAGCTTGGAACAGGGGGCGAGGTCAGATGAGCAGTTCTTC.

The chain links TRBV15 to TRBJ2-4; 9 bases fit TRBD2. J was trimmed by 5 bases and V by 0 bases; bases with no gene match: 17. The CDR3 contains 20 residues. CDR1 and CDR2 (germline): LNHNV, YYDKDF (reference sequence). The CDR3 nucleotides read TGTGCCACCAGCAGAGATCCCCCCACAGAGCGGGAGGTTCCCCAAAACATTCAGTACTTC. It yields the protein CATSRDPPTEREVPQNIQYF.

This rearrangement joins TRBV7-2 to TRBJ2-7; 7 bases are a match to TRBD1. After removal of 5 bases from V and 3 bases from J, the junction contained 7 bases not matched to a gene. The CDR3 loop spans 14 amino acids. Germline CDR1 reads SGHTA; CDR2 reads FQGNSA. The CDR3 here is CASSLGTVFYEQYF. CDR3 bases: TGTGCCAGCAGCCTCGGGACAGTATTCTACGAGCAGTACTTC.

The chain combines TRBV6-5 with TRBJ2-1; 14 bases map to TRBD2. The CDR3 sequence is 15 residues long. The trim removed 5 bases at V and 9 bases at J, leaving 6 bases unmatched. The germline gives CDR1 MNHEY, CDR2 SVGAGI. Written as DNA, the CDR3 is TGTGCCAGCAGTCCCGGGACTAGCGGGAGAGGTGAGCAGTTCTTC. Translation gives CASSPGTSGRGEQFF.

This chain joins TRBV5-4 and TRBJ2-1, with 7 bases aligning to TRBD2. The CDR3 is 15 amino acids. V was clipped by 3 bases and J by 3 bases; unmatched bases: 6. Germline V lookup: CDR1 SGHNT, CDR2 YYREEE (reference sequence). For the CDR3, the DNA is TGTGCCAGCAGCTGGGGCGGACTAGGCTACAATGAGCAGTTCTTC. Translating gives CASSWGGLGYNEQFF.

In the case of this clone: The same CDR3 is also encoded by other DNA sequences in this sample. This chain uses TRBV5-5 with TRBJ2-7, with no clear D. Trimming pared 2 bases from V and 0 bases from J, leaving 3 bases between. CDR1 and CDR2 (germline): SGHKS, YYEKEE (reference sequence). This CDR3 has 12 amino acids. The CDR3 DNA reads TGTGCCAGCAGCTTTGACTCCTACGAGCAGTACTTC. This gives the protein CASSFDSYEQYF.

The rearrangement uses TRBV6-6 and TRBJ1-5; TRBD1 might be the D (6 bases). Deletions cut 6 bases from V and 6 bases from J, with 12 bases between. The CDR3 consists of 13 residues. CDR1 and CDR2 (germline): MNHNY, SVGAGI (reference sequence). CDR3 in DNA: TGTGCCAGCAGCGACGGGGGGCTTCAGCCCCAGCATTTT. Its protein product is CASSDGGLQPQHF.

This clone was counted only a few times. The chain uses TRBV5-5 and TRBJ1-2, with 7 bases aligning to TRBD1. Unmatched junction bases numbered 10, after V lost 1 base and J lost 4 bases. The CDR3 contains 16 residues. Germline values: CDR1 SGHKS, CDR2 YYEKEE (reference sequence). CDR3 amino acids: CASSLTDRSLLYGYTF. CDR3 bases: TGTGCCAGCAGCTTGACGGACAGGAGCTTACTCTATGGCTACACCTTC. The full variable domain, its missing parts supplied by reference TRBV5-5 and TRBJ1-2, is DAGVTQSPTHLIKTRGQQVTLRCSPISGHKSVSWYQQVLGQGPQFIFQYYEKEERGRGNFPDRFSARQFPNYSSELNVNALLLGDSALYLCASSLTDRSLLYGYTFGSGTRLTVV.

The chain recombines TRBV7-8 with TRBJ2-7; D not resolved. The CDR3 spans 13 residues. Germline values: CDR1 SGHVS, CDR2 FQNEAQ. Trimming took off 2 bases at V and 4 bases at J, with 9 bases between the two ends. The CDR3, as DNA: TGTGCCAGCAGCTTATCACCTAGGTACGAGCAGTACTTC. It yields the protein CASSLSPRYEQYF.

In this sample, this clone is medium-sized (0.01 to 0.1%). DNA of the CDR3: TGCGCCAGCAGCTTGGAGGGGCATAGGGATCAGCCCCAGCATTTT. This translates into CASSLEGHRDQPQHF. The genes are TRBV5-1 and TRBJ1-5; maybe TRBD1 (5 bases). The CDR3 consists of 15 residues. Germline V lookup: CDR1 SGHRS, CDR2 YFSETQ. Trimming pared 0 bases from V and 5 bases from J, leaving 12 bases between.

This rearrangement joins TRBV28 to TRBJ1-4; D is unresolved. Germline CDR1 MDHEN, CDR2 SYDVKM. The CDR3 covers 15 residues. The V gene lost 2 bases and the J gene lost 4 bases, with 11 bases spanning the gap. As DNA, the CDR3 is TGTGCCAGCAGTTTACCGTTGACAATTAATGAAAAACTGTTTTTT. This codes for CASSLPLTINEKLFF. Together with reference TRBV28 and TRBJ1-4, the CDR3 gives the full variable domain: DVKVTQSSRYLVKRTGEKVFLECVQDMDHENMFWYRQDPGLGLRLIYFSYDVKMKEKGDIPEGYSVSREKKERFSLILESASTNQTSMYLCASSLPLTINEKLFFGSGTQLSVL.

This rearrangement joins TRBV28 to TRBJ2-7; D may be TRBD1 (5 bases). Germline CDR1 reads MDHEN; CDR2 reads SYDVKM. V lost 5 bases to trimming and J lost 6 bases, with 17 bases between them. The CDR3 sequence is 14 residues long. CDR3 residues: CASSAAILGVEQYF. The DNA for the CDR3 is TGTGCCAGCAGTGCCGCTATCTTAGGGGTCGAGCAGTACTTC.

This chain uses TRBV6-6 with TRBJ2-1, with 10 bases aligning to TRBD2. CDR1 and CDR2 from the germline V gene are MNHNY and SVGAGI (reference sequence). The V gene end was trimmed by 5 bases and the J gene end by 9 bases; junction bases not matched to a gene: 4. This CDR3 is 13 amino acids long. The CDR3 region is CASSDLAGGEQFF. The CDR3 DNA is TGTGCCAGCAGTGACTTAGCGGGAGGTGAGCAGTTCTTC.

This chain connects TRBV28 to TRBJ2-2, with a tentative D call TRBD2 (6 bases). V lost 4 bases and J 7 bases, leaving 13 bases between the germline ends. The germline V gene encodes CDR1 MDHEN and CDR2 SYDVKM. The CDR3 is made up of 14 amino acids. CDR3 sequence: CASSYGGMVGELFF. CDR3 coding DNA: TGTGCCAGCAGTTATGGGGGGATGGTCGGGGAGCTGTTTTTT.

J is TRBJ2-1 and V is TRBV28; D call uncertain. The CDR3 sequence is 16 residues long. Deletions cut 4 bases from V and 7 bases from J, with 20 bases between. CDR1 and CDR2 from the germline V gene are MDHEN and SYDVKM. The CDR3 coding sequence is TGTGCCAGCAGTTCCCGCCGTCTAGATGAGAAGAATGAGCAGTTCTTC. It encodes CASSSRRLDEKNEQFF.

V gene TRBV7-9 combines with J gene TRBJ2-1; tentative D call: TRBD2 (5 bases). Trimming pared 1 base from V and 5 bases from J, leaving 9 bases between. The CDR3 runs to 14 residues. Germline V gene lookup returns CDR1 SEHNR and CDR2 FQNEAQ (reference sequence). The CDR3 DNA reads TGTGCCAGCAGCTTAGGCGACTACAACAATGAGCAGTTCTTC. As protein: CASSLGDYNNEQFF.